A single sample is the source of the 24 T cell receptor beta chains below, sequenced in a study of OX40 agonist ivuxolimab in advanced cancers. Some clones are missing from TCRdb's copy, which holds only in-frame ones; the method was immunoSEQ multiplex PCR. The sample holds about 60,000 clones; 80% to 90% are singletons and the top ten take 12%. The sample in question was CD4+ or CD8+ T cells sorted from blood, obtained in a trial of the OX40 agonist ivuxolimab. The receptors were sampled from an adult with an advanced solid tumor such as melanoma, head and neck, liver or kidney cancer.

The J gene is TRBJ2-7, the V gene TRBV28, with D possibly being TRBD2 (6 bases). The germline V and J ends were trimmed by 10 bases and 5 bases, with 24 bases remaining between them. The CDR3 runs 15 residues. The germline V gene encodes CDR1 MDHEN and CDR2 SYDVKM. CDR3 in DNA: TGTGCCACGACCTGGGACTCCGCTTGGGGGAACGAGCAGTACTTC. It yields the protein CATTWDSAWGNEQYF.

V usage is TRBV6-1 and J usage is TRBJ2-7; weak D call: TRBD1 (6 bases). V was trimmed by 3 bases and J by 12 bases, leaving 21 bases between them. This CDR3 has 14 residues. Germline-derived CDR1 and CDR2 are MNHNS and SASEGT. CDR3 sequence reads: CASSESNPYRDTYV. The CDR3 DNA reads TGTGCCAGCAGTGAGTCCAATCCGTACCGGGACACGTACGTC.

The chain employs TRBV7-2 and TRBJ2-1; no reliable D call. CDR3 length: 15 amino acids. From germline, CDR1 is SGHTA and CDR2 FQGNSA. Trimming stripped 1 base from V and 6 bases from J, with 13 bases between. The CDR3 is CASSLGLGSGNEQFF. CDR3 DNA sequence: TGTGCCAGCAGCTTAGGACTGGGAAGTGGCAATGAGCAGTTCTTC.

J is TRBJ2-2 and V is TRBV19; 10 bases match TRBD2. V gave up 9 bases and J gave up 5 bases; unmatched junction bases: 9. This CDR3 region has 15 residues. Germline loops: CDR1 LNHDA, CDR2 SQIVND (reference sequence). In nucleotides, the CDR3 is TGTGCCAGCGGGGTAGCGGGAGGACAAACCGGGGAGCTGTTTTTT. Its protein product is CASGVAGGQTGELFF.

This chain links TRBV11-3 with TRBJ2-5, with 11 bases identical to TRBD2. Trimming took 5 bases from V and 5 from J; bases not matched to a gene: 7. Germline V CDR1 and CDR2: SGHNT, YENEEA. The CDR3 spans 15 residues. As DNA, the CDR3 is TGTGCCAGCAGCCCCGGGGTAGCGGGAGGGGAGACCCAGTACTTC. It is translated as CASSPGVAGGETQYF.

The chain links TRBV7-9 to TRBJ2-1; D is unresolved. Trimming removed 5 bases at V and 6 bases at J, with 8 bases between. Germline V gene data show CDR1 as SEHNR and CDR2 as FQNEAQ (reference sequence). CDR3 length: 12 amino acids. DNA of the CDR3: TGTGCCAGCAGCATGGACGTCAATGAGCAGTTCTTC. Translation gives CASSMDVNEQFF.

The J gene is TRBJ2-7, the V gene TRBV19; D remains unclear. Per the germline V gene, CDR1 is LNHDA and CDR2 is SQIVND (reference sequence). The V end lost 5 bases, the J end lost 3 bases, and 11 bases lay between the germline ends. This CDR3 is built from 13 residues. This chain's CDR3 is CASSPPSRYEQYF. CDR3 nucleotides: TGTGCCAGTAGTCCCCCCAGTCGCTACGAGCAGTACTTC.

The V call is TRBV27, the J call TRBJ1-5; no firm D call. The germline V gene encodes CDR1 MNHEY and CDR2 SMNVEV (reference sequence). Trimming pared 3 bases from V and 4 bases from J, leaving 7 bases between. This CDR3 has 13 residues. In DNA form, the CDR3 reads TGTGCCAGCAGTTTGGGGTATAATCAGCCCCAGCATTTT. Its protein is CASSLGYNQPQHF.

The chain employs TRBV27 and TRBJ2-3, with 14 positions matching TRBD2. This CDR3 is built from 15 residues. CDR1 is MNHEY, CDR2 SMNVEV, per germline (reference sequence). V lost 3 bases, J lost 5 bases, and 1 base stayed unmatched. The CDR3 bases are TGTGCCAGCAGTTTGGGGACTAGCGGGAGAGATACGCAGTATTTT. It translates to CASSLGTSGRDTQYF.

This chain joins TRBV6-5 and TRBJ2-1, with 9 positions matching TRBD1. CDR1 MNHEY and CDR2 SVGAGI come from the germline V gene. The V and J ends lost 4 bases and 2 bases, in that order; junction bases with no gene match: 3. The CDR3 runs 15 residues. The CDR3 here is CASSSGTGTYNEQFF. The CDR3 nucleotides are TGTGCCAGCAGTTCGGGGACAGGGACCTACAATGAGCAGTTCTTC.

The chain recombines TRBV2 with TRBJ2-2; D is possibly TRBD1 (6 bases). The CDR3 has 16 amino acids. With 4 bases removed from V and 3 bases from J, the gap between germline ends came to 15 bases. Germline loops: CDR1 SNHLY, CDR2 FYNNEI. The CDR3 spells CASSAYRDNYTGELFF. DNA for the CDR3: TGTGCCAGCAGTGCATACCGGGACAATTACACCGGGGAGCTGTTTTTT. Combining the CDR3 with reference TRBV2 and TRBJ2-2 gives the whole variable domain EPEVTQTPSHQVTQMGQEVILRCVPISNHLYFYWYRQILGQKVEFLVSFYNNEISEKSEIFDDQFSVERPDGSNFTLKIRSTKLEDSAMYFCASSAYRDNYTGELFFGEGSRLTVL.

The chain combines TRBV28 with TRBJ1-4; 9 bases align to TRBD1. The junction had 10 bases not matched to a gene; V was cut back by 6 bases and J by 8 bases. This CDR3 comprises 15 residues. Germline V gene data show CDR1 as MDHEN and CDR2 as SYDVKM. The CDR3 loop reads CASRETGGLEEKLFF. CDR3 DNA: TGTGCCAGCAGGGAGACAGGGGGACTCGAGGAAAAACTGTTTTTT.

DNA of the CDR3: TGTGCCAGCTCCTGGCGGGCGGAACAGGGGGAGCTGTTTTTT. Encoded protein: CASSWRAEQGELFF. The V gene is TRBV9, the J gene TRBJ2-2; weak D call: TRBD2 (5 bases). CDR1 and CDR2 from the germline V gene are SGDLS and YYNGEE. V was cut by 7 bases and J by 8 bases, with 18 bases left in between. The CDR3 contains 14 residues.

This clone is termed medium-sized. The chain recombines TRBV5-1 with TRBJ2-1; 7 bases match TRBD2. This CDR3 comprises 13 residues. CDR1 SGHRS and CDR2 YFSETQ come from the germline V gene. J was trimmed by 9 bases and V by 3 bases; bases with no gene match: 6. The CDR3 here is CASSSGLIGEQFF. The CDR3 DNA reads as TGCGCCAGCAGCTCGGGACTAATTGGTGAGCAGTTCTTC.

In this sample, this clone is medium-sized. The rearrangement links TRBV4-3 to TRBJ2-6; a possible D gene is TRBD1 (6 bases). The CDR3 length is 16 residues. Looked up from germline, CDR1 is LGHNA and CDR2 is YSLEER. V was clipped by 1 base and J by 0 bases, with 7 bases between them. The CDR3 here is CASSQVRGSGANVLTF. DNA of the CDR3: TGCGCCAGCAGCCAAGTCAGGGGCTCTGGGGCCAACGTCCTGACTTTC.

This chain's CDR3 is CASSWWGVLGAEAFF. The CDR3 region has the DNA TGTGCCAGCAGCTGGTGGGGCGTGTTGGGCGCTGAAGCTTTCTTT. The rearrangement links TRBV7-9 to TRBJ1-1, with D possibly matching TRBD1 (5 bases). Per the germline V gene, CDR1 is SEHNR and CDR2 is FQNEAQ (reference sequence). Trimming took 4 bases from V and 6 from J, leaving 18 bases between them. The CDR3 is 15 amino acids.

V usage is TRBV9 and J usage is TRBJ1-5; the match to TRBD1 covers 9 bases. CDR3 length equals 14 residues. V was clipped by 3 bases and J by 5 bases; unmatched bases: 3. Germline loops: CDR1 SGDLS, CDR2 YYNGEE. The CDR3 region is CASSGGDRDQPQHF. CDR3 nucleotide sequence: TGTGCCAGCAGCGGGGGGGACAGGGATCAGCCCCAGCATTTT.

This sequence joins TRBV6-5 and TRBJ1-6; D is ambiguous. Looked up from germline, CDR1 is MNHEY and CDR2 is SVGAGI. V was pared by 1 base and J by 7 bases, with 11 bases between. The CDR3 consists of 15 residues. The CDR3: CASSYYRIGNSPLHF. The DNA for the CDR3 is TGTGCCAGCAGTTACTACAGAATCGGGAATTCACCCCTCCACTTT.

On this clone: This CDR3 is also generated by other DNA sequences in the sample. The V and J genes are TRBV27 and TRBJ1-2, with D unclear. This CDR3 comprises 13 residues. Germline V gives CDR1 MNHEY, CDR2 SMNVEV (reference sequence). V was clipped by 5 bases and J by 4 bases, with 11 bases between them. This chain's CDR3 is CASSPGRSYGYTF. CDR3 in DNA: TGTGCCAGCAGTCCCGGACGGAGCTATGGCTACACCTTC.

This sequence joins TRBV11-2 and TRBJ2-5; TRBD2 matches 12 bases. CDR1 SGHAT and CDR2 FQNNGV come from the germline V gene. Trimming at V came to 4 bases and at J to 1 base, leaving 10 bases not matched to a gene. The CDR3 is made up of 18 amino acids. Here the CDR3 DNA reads TGTGCCAGCAGCTCAGTCCCGGGACTAGCGGGCCCCCAAGAGACCCAGTACTTC. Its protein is CASSSVPGLAGPQETQYF.

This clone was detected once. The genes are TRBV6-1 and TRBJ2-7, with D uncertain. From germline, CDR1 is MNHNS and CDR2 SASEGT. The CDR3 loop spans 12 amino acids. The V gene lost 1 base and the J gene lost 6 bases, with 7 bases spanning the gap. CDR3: CASSEGAVEQYV. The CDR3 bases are TGTGCCAGCAGTGAAGGGGCCGTCGAGCAGTACGTC.

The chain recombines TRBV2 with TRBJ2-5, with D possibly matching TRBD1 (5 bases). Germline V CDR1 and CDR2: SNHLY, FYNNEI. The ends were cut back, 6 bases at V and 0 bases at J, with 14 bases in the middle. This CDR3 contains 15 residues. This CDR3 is CASRQDSSYQETQYF. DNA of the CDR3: TGTGCCAGCAGGCAAGACAGTTCTTACCAAGAGACCCAGTACTTC.

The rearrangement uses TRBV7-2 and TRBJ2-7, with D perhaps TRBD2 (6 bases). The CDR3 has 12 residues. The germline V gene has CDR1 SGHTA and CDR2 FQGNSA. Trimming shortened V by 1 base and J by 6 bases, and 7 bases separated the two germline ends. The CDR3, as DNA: TGTGCCAGCAGCTTAGGGCGGGGCGAGCAGTACGTC. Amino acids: CASSLGRGEQYV.

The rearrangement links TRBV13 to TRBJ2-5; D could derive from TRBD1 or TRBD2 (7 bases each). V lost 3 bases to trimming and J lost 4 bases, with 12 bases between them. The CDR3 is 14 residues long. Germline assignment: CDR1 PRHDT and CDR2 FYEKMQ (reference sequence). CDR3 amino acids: CASSFPGGGETQYF. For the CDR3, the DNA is TGTGCCAGCAGCTTTCCAGGGGGGGGAGAGACCCAGTACTTC.